This TCR beta chain is drawn from a study of T cell clones after liver transplantation (dated by TCRdb to the late 2010s). Context from the whole study: The samples were obtained from ITN030ST, a randomized trial that attempted immunosuppression withdrawal within 2 years after liver transplantation. Donor-reactive T cell clones were identified using TCRbeta sequencing after a pre-transplant mixed lymphocyte reaction and were then followed in post-transplant blood. Third party-reactive TCRbeta sequences from pre-transplant MLRs were also identified as an antigen-independent comparator for donor-reactive sequences. Of the eight recipients, a few were HCV-positive, while the remaining recipients had been transplanted for non-autoimmune, non-viral indications. Subjects received no induction therapy and standard immunosuppression until randomization at 12-24 months post-transplant. Tolerance was defined as complete withdrawal of immunosuppression for at least one year without a rise in liver enzymes beyond twice the upper limit of normal. Blood samples were collected pre-transplant, pre-randomization before withdrawal, and post-randomization after either full withdrawal or failed withdrawal. A cohort of 8 liver transplant recipients was studied, of whom 3 were classified as tolerant and 5 as non-tolerant.

The time point label here, explained by the study, means: pre-transplant. Unstimulated PBMCs, after thawing, were stained for CD3, CD4 and CD8 and then FACS-sorted into CD3+CD4+ and CD3+CD8+ populations. Randomization to immunosuppression withdrawal applied to every one of the 8 studied subjects. The Qiagen DNeasy Blood and Tissue Kit was used for isolation of genomic DNA. High-throughput TCRbeta CDR3 sequencing of frozen genomic DNA was performed by immunoSEQ, including PCR amplification, mapping, bias correction and internal controls. Regarding the original processing steps: Only productive rearrangements were retained, and each unique TCRbeta sequence was defined by its CDR3 nucleotide sequence together with its V and J gene. A sequence counted as donor-reactive only if the sequence showed at least 5-fold expansion in CFSE-low cells compared with unstimulated pre-transplant cells and had a frequency of at least 0.01%. Per-subject minimum frequency thresholds, based on the lowest-template unstimulated sample, ensured at least 90% detection power. Jensen-Shannon divergence between the top 1000 TCRbeta sequences post- versus pre-transplant served as the measure of repertoire turnover. Changes in detection of donor-reactive sequences were tested with two-sided Fisher's exact tests. TCRdb carries this immuneACCESS record with in-frame sequences only. Its versions omit some clonotypes, under half of them owing to an unresolved V gene in the studies checked, with the rest unexplained. The V and J calls and the clone size are those of that table, but D and trimming were determined from the DNA. The table for this sample lists some 75,000 clones; roughly 80% of them were counted only once. The ten largest account for about 0.63% of the sample.

The CDR3 covers 17 residues, taking in both the cysteine and the phenylalanine. The read is trimmed to its CDR3 DNA, 51 bases read in frame from base 1. V loses 4 bases at its end and J loses 2 bases; junction bases beyond the gene matches: 4. The germline V gene (reference sequence) provides CDR1 MNHEY and CDR2 SMNVEV. Note on this clone: The antigen it recognizes is unknown. No much larger clone exists at a distance of one base, and base qualities are not known.

Overall study outcomes, separate from this receptor: Conclusions were preliminary, limited by small, heterogeneous patient numbers and non-standardized post-transplant time points. When repertoire turnover was taken into account, detection of donor-reactive sequences was significantly reduced in 7 of 8 subjects for CD4 and in 8 of 8 subjects for CD8. In 5 of 8 subjects, circulating donor-reactive CD4 TCRbeta sequences decreased significantly after transplant, regardless of tolerance or HCV status. Because no allograft tissue specimens were available, donor-reactive T cells may have migrated into the graft instead of being deleted. The decline in donor-reactive sequences exceeded the decline in third party-reactive sequences, suggesting partial antigen-specific deletion that was unrelated to withdrawal success. Low numbers of available donor cells limited the measurable donor-reactive repertoire in a couple of subjects.

The input for sequencing was CD4+ T cells from blood, taken before liver transplant. The chain is made from TRBV27 and TRBJ2-6, with 11 bases in between that match TRBD1. The TCR comes from a human donor who received a liver transplant. The sequence in DNA is TGTGCCAGCAGTTATGGACAGGGGGCAGCTGGGGCCAACGTCCTGACTTTC. Protein translation: CASSYGQGAAGANVLTF.